Listed below are T cell receptor beta chains from one sample, sequenced in a study of cytomegalovirus exposure and HLA in healthy donors. Sequencing used immunoSEQ multiplex PCR; TCRdb keeps in-frame clones, though not all of them. The data show 150,000 to 200,000 clones, around 84% seen once. The material sequenced was PBMCs. The receptors come from a man aged 18 to 30 in good health and CMV-seronegative. CDR3s include the opening cysteine and the closing phenylalanine or tryptophan. A D gene is named only where the DNA matches it firmly. Expanded clones are given a class, and other clones once, few, many or no size at all.

>TRBJ2-7|TRBV28|TRBD2|-
CASSPSSGTSGRAGQYF
TGTGCCAGCAGTCCCAGCTCGGGGACTAGCGGGAGGGCCGGGCAGTACTTC
>TRBJ1-1|TRBV10-3|-|-
CAIRMTGNTEAFF
TGTGCCATCAGAATGACGGGGAACACTGAAGCTTTCTTT
>TRBJ2-1|TRBV28|-|few
CASSPGQNNEQFF
TGTGCCAGCAGTCCGGGACAAAACAATGAGCAGTTCTTC
>TRBJ2-2|TRBV4-3|-|-
CASSQDRVLGAGELFF
TGCGCCAGCAGCCAAGATCGGGTTTTGGGAGCCGGGGAGCTGTTTTTT
>TRBJ2-7|TRBV11-3|-|-
CASSPDMSYEQYF
TGTGCCAGCAGCCCGGACATGTCCTACGAGCAGTACTTC
>TRBJ1-5|TRBV28|TRBD1|-
CASSLSTGTGNQPQHF
TGTGCCAGCAGTTTATCGACAGGGACGGGCAATCAGCCCCAGCATTTT
>TRBJ1-5|TRBV5-6|-|once
CASSFIGEPQHF
TGTGCCAGCAGCTTTATCGGGGAGCCCCAGCATTTT
>TRBJ1-1|TRBV5-4|-|-
CASSLATAVNTEAFF
TGTGCCAGCAGCTTGGCTACAGCAGTTAACACTGAAGCTTTCTTT
>TRBJ2-4|TRBV11-2|-|-
CASSQGGRAAKNIQYF
TGTGCCAGCAGCCAGGGAGGCCGTGCAGCCAAAAACATTCAGTACTTC
>TRBJ1-1|TRBV4-1|-|-
CASSSMATEAFF
TGCGCCAGCAGTTCAATGGCCACTGAAGCTTTCTTT
>TRBJ2-7|TRBV5-4|-|-
CASSIQGYSYEQYF
TGTGCCAGCAGCATACAGGGTTACTCCTACGAGCAGTACTTC
>TRBJ1-3|TRBV23-1|TRBD1|-
CATLGQTSGNTIYF
TGCGCCACCCTGGGACAGACCTCTGGAAACACCATATATTTT
>TRBJ1-2|TRBV28|-|-
CASRQMNYGYTF
TGTGCCAGCAGACAAATGAACTATGGCTACACCTTC
>TRBJ2-7|TRBV7-2|-|once
CASSSRGSVSSEQYF
TGTGCCAGCAGCTCCAGAGGGAGCGTCTCATCCGAGCAGTACTTC
>TRBJ2-7|TRBV28|TRBD1|-
CASSSPGQGAREQYF
TGTGCCAGCAGCAGCCCGGGACAGGGGGCTCGAGAGCAGTACTTC
>TRBJ2-7|TRBV29-1|TRBD2|-
CSVELAVRYEQYF
TGCAGCGTAGAACTAGCGGTCCGGTACGAGCAGTACTTC
>TRBJ2-2|TRBV5-6|TRBD1|-
CASSTDRARYTGELFF
TGTGCCAGCAGCACAGACAGGGCGCGTTACACCGGGGAGCTGTTTTTT
>TRBJ2-2|TRBV28|-|-
CASSSKDRRNTGELFF
TGTGCCAGCAGTTCGAAGGACAGACGGAACACCGGGGAGCTGTTTTTT
>TRBJ2-2|TRBV25-1|-|few
CASSERGRNTGELFF
TGTGCCAGCAGTGAGCGGGGGCGGAACACCGGGGAGCTGTTTTTT
>TRBJ2-3|TRBV7-9|-|-
CASSLYASSTGTQYF
TGTGCCAGCAGCCTATACGCGAGCTCCACAGGGACGCAGTATTTT
>TRBJ1-5|TRBV19|-|-
CASSMSDNQPQHF
TGTGCCAGTAGTATGTCAGACAATCAGCCCCAGCATTTT
>TRBJ2-1|TRBV7-3|-|-
CASSPSGLGYNEQFF
TGTGCCAGCAGCCCCAGCGGGTTAGGGTACAATGAGCAGTTCTTC
>TRBJ1-3|TRBV9|TRBD1|-
CASSAHTQGASSGNTIYF
TGTGCCAGCAGCGCCCACACACAGGGGGCTAGCTCTGGAAACACCATATATTTT
>TRBJ2-7|TRBV27|TRBD1|-
CASMTGVFYEQYF
TGTGCCAGTATGACAGGGGTTTTCTACGAGCAGTACTTC
>TRBJ2-2|TRBV19|-|-
CASSPQTSWDTGELFF
TGTGCCAGTAGTCCCCAGACTAGTTGGGACACCGGGGAGCTGTTTTTT
>TRBJ2-1|TRBV5-1|-|-
CASSLPLRGLGNEQFF
TGCGCCAGCAGCTTGCCCCTGCGGGGCCTGGGCAATGAGCAGTTCTTC
>TRBJ2-5|TRBV9|-|-
CASSEAGQETQYF
TGTGCCAGCAGCGAAGCAGGGCAGGAGACCCAGTACTTC
>TRBJ2-2|TRBV5-1|-|-
CASSSPLDGGHTNTGELFF
TGCGCCAGCAGCTCCCCGCTTGATGGGGGACACACTAACACCGGGGAGCTGTTTTTT
>TRBJ1-6|TRBV7-9|TRBD1|-
CASSGQGHSPLHF
TGTGCCAGCAGCGGACAGGGGCATTCACCCCTCCACTTT
>TRBJ1-2|TRBV5-6|TRBD1|-
CASRLQGEDTF
TGTGCCAGCAGACTACAGGGGGAAGACACCTTC
>TRBJ1-3|TRBV18|TRBD1|-
CASSFSPTGAGSTIYF
TGTGCCAGCTCATTTTCCCCGACAGGGGCCGGAAGCACCATATATTTT
>TRBJ1-5|TRBV19|-|-
CASSYLDRTYQPQHF
TGTGCCAGTAGTTACCTTGACAGGACCTATCAGCCCCAGCATTTT
>TRBJ2-7|TRBV2|TRBD2|once
CASRQLAGAYEQYF
TGTGCCAGCAGGCAACTAGCGGGGGCCTACGAGCAGTACTTC
>TRBJ1-2|TRBV7-2|TRBD1|-
CASSLGGDRGGYTF
TGTGCCAGCAGCTTAGGGGGGGACAGGGGCGGCTACACCTTC
>TRBJ2-7|TRBV5-8|-|-
CASSLGAGEISYEQYF
TGTGCCAGCAGCTTGGGGGCAGGGGAGATCTCCTACGAGCAGTACTTC
>TRBJ2-2|TRBV7-9|TRBD1|-
CASSSSGTGITGELFF
TGTGCCAGCAGCTCCTCAGGGACAGGGATCACCGGGGAGCTGTTTTTT
>TRBJ2-2|TRBV19|TRBD2|-
CASTPSGLASGNTGELFF
TGTGCCAGTACTCCCTCTGGCCTCGCTAGCGGAAACACCGGGGAGCTGTTTTTT
>TRBJ2-7|TRBV6-1|TRBD2|-
CASRGGGIISYEQYF
TGTGCCAGCCGGGGCGGGGGGATTATTTCCTACGAGCAGTACTTC
>TRBJ1-3|TRBV6-6|-|-
CATAAGRGTIYF
TGTGCCACCGCGGCGGGCCGGGGCACCATATATTTT
>TRBJ2-2|TRBV27|-|-
CASSAGTGELFF
TGTGCCAGCAGTGCGGGGACCGGGGAGCTGTTTTTT
>TRBJ2-1|TRBV7-2|-|-
CASSLDSGWGVYEQFF
TGTGCCAGCAGTTTAGATTCGGGATGGGGAGTCTATGAGCAGTTCTTC
>TRBJ1-5|TRBV6-4|-|-
CASSESFGQPQHF
TGTGCCAGCAGTGAAAGTTTCGGTCAGCCCCAGCATTTT
>TRBJ1-1|TRBV30|-|-
CAWSVQGDTEAFF
TGTGCCTGGAGTGTACAAGGGGACACTGAAGCTTTCTTT
>TRBJ2-1|TRBV5-1|TRBD2|-
CASSLAGENYNEQFF
TGCGCCAGCAGCTTAGCGGGAGAAAACTACAATGAGCAGTTCTTC
>TRBJ2-3|TRBV4-1|TRBD2|-
CASSQGLAGGRGRGDTQYF
TGCGCCAGCAGCCAAGGGTTAGCGGGAGGCAGGGGGAGAGGAGATACGCAGTATTTT
>TRBJ1-1|TRBV7-9|TRBD1|few
CASFKTMDRGNTEAFF
TGTGCCAGCTTCAAAACGATGGACAGGGGGAACACTGAAGCTTTCTTT
>TRBJ2-7|TRBV6-5|TRBD2|-
CASSSGTSLEQYF
TGTGCCAGCAGTTCAGGGACTAGTCTCGAGCAGTACTTC